Below are 27 T cell receptor beta chains sequenced from a single sample in a study of shared clonotypes between healthy human individuals. Some clones are missing from TCRdb's copy, which holds only in-frame ones; the method was immunoSEQ multiplex PCR. The repertoire includes about 1,500,000 clones, 96% of them detected once, and approximately 1.1% sits in the top ten. Sequencing was carried out using naive CD4+ T cells sorted from blood. Noted subset: CD45RA+ positively selected. Every receptor here comes from a man under 40 in good health.

V usage is TRBV2 and J usage is TRBJ2-7; D may be TRBD2 (5 bases). CDR3 size: 12 residues. Germline CDR1 is SNHLY and CDR2 is FYNNEI. The ends were cut back, 7 bases at V and 2 bases at J, with 9 bases in the middle. DNA of the CDR3: TGTGCCAGCAAACTAGAGGCCTACGAGCAGTACTTC. Translating it yields CASKLEAYEQYF.

The chain combines TRBV28 with TRBJ2-7, with unresolved D. V was pared by 3 bases and J by 5 bases, with 2 bases between. Looked up from germline, CDR1 is MDHEN and CDR2 is SYDVKM. This CDR3 spans 10 amino acids. The CDR3 coding sequence is TGTGCCAGCAGTTTCCACGAGCAGTACTTC. Translated: CASSFHEQYF.

In DNA form, the CDR3 reads TGTGCCAGCTCACCTAATAGCGGGGTAGCCTACAATGAGCAGTTCTTC. It specifies CASSPNSGVAYNEQFF. The chain combines TRBV18 with TRBJ2-1; 8 bases are shared with TRBD2. V lost 3 bases and J lost 2; bases outside the gene matches: 6. The CDR3 has 16 residues. CDR1 KGHSH and CDR2 LQKENI come from the germline V gene.

The chain links TRBV5-6 to TRBJ2-7; D unresolved. This CDR3 has 14 residues. V lost 4 bases and J lost 0, with 11 bases in between. Germline V lookup: CDR1 SGHDT, CDR2 YYEEEE. The CDR3 region has the DNA TGTGCCAGCAGCGCCCAAGGCAGCTCCTACGAGCAGTACTTC. Its translation is CASSAQGSSYEQYF.

The chain employs TRBV27 and TRBJ1-2; no clear D. The germline V and J ends were trimmed by 6 bases and 4 bases, with 12 bases remaining between them. Germline V gene data show CDR1 as MNHEY and CDR2 as SMNVEV (reference sequence). This CDR3 comprises 13 residues. The CDR3 DNA is TGTGCCAGCAGCGTTGCCGCAGGCTATGGCTACACCTTC. This encodes CASSVAAGYGYTF.

The genes are TRBV29-1 and TRBJ2-3, with 9 bases lining up with TRBD1. Trimming removed 6 bases from V and 4 bases from J; junction bases left unmatched: 5. Germline CDR1 is SQVTM and CDR2 is ANQGSEA. CDR3 length: 13 amino acids. This CDR3 reads CSVPGTGSDTQYF. The CDR3 coding sequence is TGCAGCGTCCCCGGGACAGGGTCAGATACGCAGTATTTT.

The CDR3 nucleotides read TGCGCCAGCAGCTTGATGACAGACACCGGGGAGCTGTTTTTT. Translating it yields CASSLMTDTGELFF. The chain carries TRBV5-1 and TRBJ2-2, with D possibly being TRBD1 (5 bases). The CDR3 contains 14 residues. Between the trimmed V and J ends, which lost 1 base and 3 bases, there was a span of 7 bases. Looked up from germline, CDR1 is SGHRS and CDR2 is YFSETQ.

This chain uses TRBV28 with TRBJ2-2; D might be TRBD1 or TRBD2, each matching 5 bases. Germline lookup yields CDR1 MDHEN and CDR2 SYDVKM. V was clipped by 10 bases and J by 3 bases, with 18 bases between them. This CDR3 region has 15 residues. The CDR3 region is CATSRGRTHTGELFF. Here the CDR3 DNA reads TGTGCCACCTCTCGGGGACGGACTCACACCGGGGAGCTGTTTTTT.

The chain is built from TRBV6-1 and TRBJ1-2; unclear D gene. CDR3 length: 12 amino acids. Looked up from germline, CDR1 is MNHNS and CDR2 is SASEGT. Trimming took 0 bases from V and 7 from J, leaving 6 bases between them. Written as DNA, the CDR3 is TGTGCCAGCAGTGAAGCAGTCGGTGGCTACACCTTC. Residues: CASSEAVGGYTF.

V is TRBV30 and J is TRBJ2-3; D may be TRBD1 or TRBD2 (5 bases each). Germline assignment: CDR1 GTSNPN and CDR2 SVGIG (reference sequence). This CDR3 is built from 13 residues. V dropped 2 bases and J dropped 4 bases, with 10 bases sitting between them. CDR3 residues: CAWSRGSADTQYF. CDR3 DNA sequence: TGTGCCTGGAGTCGGGGCTCCGCAGATACGCAGTATTTT.

CDR3 in amino acids: CASSQLSGRALSGANVLTF. The DNA for the CDR3 is TGCGCCAGCAGCCAATTAAGCGGGAGGGCCCTCTCTGGGGCCAACGTCCTGACTTTC. The chain joins TRBV4-3 to TRBJ2-6; 10 bases match TRBD2. Germline CDR1 is LGHNA and CDR2 is YSLEER. V shed 2 bases and J 0 bases; nucleotides not matched to a gene: 7. This CDR3 contains 19 residues.

The chain joins TRBV28 to TRBJ1-2; unclear D gene. CDR3 length: 13 amino acids. CDR1 MDHEN and CDR2 SYDVKM come from the germline V gene. V was trimmed by 9 bases and J by 7 bases, leaving 18 bases between them. This chain's CDR3 is CASWGLEGSGYTF. The CDR3 coding sequence is TGTGCCAGTTGGGGTCTCGAGGGTTCTGGCTACACCTTC.

This chain links TRBV28 with TRBJ2-1; D possibly corresponds to TRBD1 (6 bases). Trimming took 7 bases from V and 5 from J, leaving 15 bases between them. The CDR3 runs to 14 residues. Germline V gives CDR1 MDHEN, CDR2 SYDVKM. DNA of the CDR3: TGTGCCAGCAAAGGACAGAAAGGAAACAATGAGCAGTTCTTC. Protein product: CASKGQKGNNEQFF.

This chain connects TRBV5-8 to TRBJ2-1, with 7 bases that match TRBD2. J gave up 4 bases and V 3 bases, and 10 bases lay outside the gene matches. CDR3 size: 16 residues. Germline V gives CDR1 SGHTS, CDR2 YDEGEE. The CDR3 nucleotides read TGTGCCAGCAGCTCCCGTCCTAGCGGAGGGTACAATGAGCAGTTCTTC. It translates to CASSSRPSGGYNEQFF.

CDR3 nucleotides: TGTGCCAGCAGTTACTCGTACAGGGAGGTGTTGAGTACGCAGTATTTT. Amino acids: CASSYSYREVLSTQYF. The chain uses TRBV6-5 and TRBJ2-3, with D perhaps matching TRBD1 or TRBD2 (6 bases each). This CDR3 is built from 16 residues. CDR1 and CDR2 from the germline V gene are MNHEY and SVGAGI. V shed 0 bases and J shed 8 bases, with 18 bases lying between them.

V usage is TRBV27 and J usage is TRBJ2-1, with 10 bases that match TRBD2. Trimming at V came to 2 bases and at J to 7 bases, leaving 5 bases not matched to a gene. The germline CDR1 and CDR2 sequences are MNHEY and SMNVEV (reference sequence). CDR3 length equals 15 residues. CDR3 DNA: TGTGCCAGCAGTTTAACCAGCGGGAGGGGGAATGAGCAGTTCTTC. This encodes CASSLTSGRGNEQFF.

The chain links TRBV4-3 to TRBJ1-2; TRBD1 agrees at 8 bases. This CDR3 region has 16 residues. The ends lost 0 bases at V and 4 bases at J; junction bases unmatched: 7. Germline CDR1 reads LGHNA; CDR2 reads YSLEER. CDR3 sequence (DNA): TGCGCCAGCAGCCAAGATACGGCAGGGGGCAGCTATGGCTACACCTTC. The encoded protein is CASSQDTAGGSYGYTF.

The rearrangement joins TRBV27 to TRBJ2-1; 9 nucleotides line up with TRBD2. Germline lookup yields CDR1 MNHEY and CDR2 SMNVEV (reference sequence). Trimming removed 7 bases from V and 8 bases from J; junction bases left unmatched: 24. The CDR3 length is 19 residues. CDR3 protein: CASIQRAGLATPSPHEQFF. The CDR3 DNA follows: TGTGCCAGCATCCAGAGGGCTGGACTAGCGACACCGAGCCCCCATGAGCAGTTCTTC.

This sequence joins TRBV11-2 and TRBJ2-7; D is ambiguous. V lost 5 bases and J lost 0, with 5 bases in between. The length of the CDR3 is 12 residues. Germline CDR1 and CDR2: SGHAT and FQNNGV. The CDR3 sequence is CASSPVSYEQYF. The DNA of the CDR3 is TGTGCCAGCAGCCCCGTCTCCTACGAGCAGTACTTC.

This chain uses TRBV28 with TRBJ1-4; D is undetermined. The CDR3 sequence is 16 residues long. Germline CDR1 is MDHEN and CDR2 is SYDVKM. Deletions cut 2 bases from V and 4 bases from J, with 14 bases between. CDR3 residues: CASSLASAGYNEKLFF. The CDR3 DNA reads TGTGCCAGCAGTTTAGCGTCTGCCGGTTATAATGAAAAACTGTTTTTT.

This chain uses TRBV7-9 with TRBJ2-2, with D perhaps TRBD2 (6 bases). The V end lost 5 bases, the J end lost 1 base, and 11 bases lay between the germline ends. CDR1 and CDR2 (germline): SEHNR, FQNEAQ (reference sequence). The CDR3 sequence is 15 residues long. DNA for the CDR3: TGTGCCAGCAGCCCGGGGGTCGTGAACACCGGGGAGCTGTTTTTT. Amino acids: CASSPGVVNTGELFF. The full variable domain, rest sourced from reference TRBV7-9 and TRBJ2-2, is DTGVSQNPRHKITKRGQNVTFRCDPISEHNRLYWYRQTLGQGPEFLTYFQNEAQLEKSRLLSDRFSAERPKGSFSTLEIQRTEQGDSAMYLCASSPGVVNTGELFFGEGSRLTVL.

The chain uses TRBV6-1 and TRBJ2-5, with D perhaps TRBD2 (7 bases). V was shortened by 8 bases and J by 3 bases, with 13 bases between the two germline ends. The CDR3 totals 13 residues. Germline CDR1 reads MNHNS; CDR2 reads SASEGT. The CDR3 here is CASEKGGKETQYF. DNA for the CDR3: TGTGCCAGCGAAAAGGGGGGGAAAGAGACCCAGTACTTC.

The J gene is TRBJ2-7, the V gene TRBV27, with 10 positions matching TRBD1. This CDR3 spans 16 amino acids. Losses at the gene ends were 3 bases for V and 4 bases for J; bases not matched to a gene: 9. Per germline, CDR1 MNHEY and CDR2 SMNVEV (reference sequence). The DNA of the CDR3 is TGTGCCAGCAGTTTTTCTCGACAGGGGGCTTTATACGAGCAGTACTTC. The encoded protein is CASSFSRQGALYEQYF.

The chain combines TRBV4-1 with TRBJ2-7; D could derive from TRBD1 or TRBD2 (5 bases each). V was shortened by 1 base and J by 7 bases, with 17 bases between the two germline ends. CDR3 length: 15 residues. CDR1 and CDR2 (germline): MGHRA, YSYEKL. CDR3 nucleotide sequence: TGCGCCAGCAGCCAAGTCGGGGCCAAGGATTGGGAGCAGTACTTC. Translation gives CASSQVGAKDWEQYF.

The V call is TRBV6-6, the J call TRBJ2-7, with D possibly being TRBD1 or TRBD2 (5 bases each). CDR1 and CDR2 (germline): MNHNY, SVGAGI (reference sequence). This CDR3 spans 15 amino acids. Trimming left V 6 bases short and J 6 bases short, with 21 bases between. The DNA of the CDR3 is TGTGCCAGCAGCCCCGGGACGCTGGCGTTGGGCGAGCAGTACTTC. It is translated as CASSPGTLALGEQYF.

The chain links TRBV5-1 to TRBJ2-7; TRBD1 matches at 8 bases. CDR1 is SGHRS, CDR2 YFSETQ, per germline. CDR3 length equals 14 residues. Trimming removed 0 bases from V and 4 bases from J; junction bases left unmatched: 3. The CDR3 protein is CASSLGRGQYEQYF. Written as DNA, the CDR3 is TGCGCCAGCAGCTTGGGCAGGGGGCAGTACGAGCAGTACTTC.

The rearrangement uses TRBV27 and TRBJ2-2; D unclear. CDR3 length: 13 residues. Germline V gene data show CDR1 as MNHEY and CDR2 as SMNVEV (reference sequence). V lost 1 base and J 6 bases, leaving 6 bases between the germline ends. The CDR3 protein is CASSLYGAGELFF. In DNA form, the CDR3 reads TGTGCCAGCAGTTTATATGGGGCCGGGGAGCTGTTTTTT.